Each of the 8 T cell receptor beta chains below was sequenced from the same sample in a study of T cell responses to AZD1222 COVID-19 vaccine. The data were produced by immunoSEQ multiplex PCR, yet TCRdb's version contains in-frame clones alone and is incomplete. The sample yields 120,000 to 150,000 clones, around 83% seen once. The sequencing here drew on peripheral blood, taken on day 0 of MenACWY control vaccination. The receptors come from an adult in good health.

CDR3 residues: CASTLTKGERYNEQFF. CDR3 nucleotide sequence: TGTGCCAGCACCCTAACCAAGGGGGAGAGGTACAATGAGCAGTTCTTC. The chain joins TRBV4-2 to TRBJ2-1, with D possibly TRBD1 on 6 matching bases. Trimming left V 7 bases short and J 4 bases short, with 20 bases between. CDR3 length: 16 amino acids. CDR1 is LGHNA, CDR2 YNFKEQ, per germline.

This chain links TRBV6-5 with TRBJ1-2; no clear D. V lost 0 bases, J lost 5 bases, and 7 bases lay in between. The CDR3 runs 13 residues. The germline CDR1 and CDR2 sequences are MNHEY and SVGAGI. The CDR3 loop reads CASSYSNNYGYTF. The DNA of the CDR3 is TGTGCCAGCAGTTACTCGAATAATTATGGCTACACCTTC.

The gene calls are TRBV5-4 and TRBJ2-1; 9 bases are shared with TRBD2. The CDR3 loop spans 18 amino acids. The V segment lost 1 base and the J segment 2 bases; nucleotides outside the gene matches: 10. Germline loops: CDR1 SGHNT, CDR2 YYREEE (reference sequence). The CDR3 coding sequence is TGTGCCAGCAGCTTGAAGGCGGGAGGGAGAGCCCCCTACAATGAGCAGTTCTTC. It codes for CASSLKAGGRAPYNEQFF.

The V and J genes are TRBV7-9 and TRBJ1-4, with 10 bases fitting TRBD1. Looked up from germline, CDR1 is SEHNR and CDR2 is FQNEAQ (reference sequence). This CDR3 region has 17 residues. V lost 5 bases and J lost 0; bases outside the gene matches: 6. The CDR3 region has the DNA TGTGCCAGCAGCCCCGGGACAGGGGTTGCAACTAATGAAAAACTGTTTTTT. Its protein product is CASSPGTGVATNEKLFF.

This chain links TRBV19 with TRBJ2-7; 10 bases align to TRBD1. The CDR3 spans 16 residues. Germline assignment: CDR1 LNHDA and CDR2 SQIVND (reference sequence). J gave up 3 bases and V 5 bases, and 10 bases lay outside the gene matches. The CDR3 DNA sequence: TGTGCCAGTAGTTCGACGCGGACAGGGGGTGGCTACGAGCAGTACTTC. Translated: CASSSTRTGGGYEQYF.

The chain combines TRBV5-5 with TRBJ1-2; D is unresolved. Germline V gene lookup returns CDR1 SGHKS and CDR2 YYEKEE (reference sequence). Trimming removed 0 bases from V and 6 bases from J, with 12 bases in between. This CDR3 is built from 14 residues. CDR3 sequence (DNA): TGTGCCAGCAGCTTGGACGTTTGGGAAGATGGCTACACCTTC. Residues: CASSLDVWEDGYTF.

This clone has only a few counts. This rearrangement joins TRBV7-9 to TRBJ2-1; D is unclear. Germline V gene data show CDR1 as SEHNR and CDR2 as FQNEAQ (reference sequence). The length of the CDR3 is 12 residues. V gave up 1 base and J gave up 5 bases, with 3 bases separating them. For the CDR3, the DNA is TGTGCCAGCAGCTTAGGTGACAATGAGCAGTTCTTC. Encoded protein: CASSLGDNEQFF.

Concerning this clone itself: The same CDR3 is also encoded by other DNA sequences in this sample. The CDR3 is CASSYRTAGANVLTF. The CDR3, as DNA: TGCGCCAGCAGTTACAGGACCGCTGGGGCCAACGTCCTGACTTTC. The chain employs TRBV5-1 and TRBJ2-6; perhaps TRBD1 as D (5 bases). The V end lost 5 bases, the J end lost 2 bases, and 11 bases lay between the germline ends. Germline-derived CDR1 and CDR2 are SGHRS and YFSETQ. CDR3 length: 15 residues. Variable domain in full (rest from reference TRBV5-1 and TRBJ2-6): KAGVTQTPRYLIKTRGQQVTLSCSPISGHRSVSWYQQTPGQGLQFLFEYFSETQRNKGNFPGRFSGRQFSNSRSEMNVSTLELGDSALYLCASSYRTAGANVLTFGAGSRLTVL.